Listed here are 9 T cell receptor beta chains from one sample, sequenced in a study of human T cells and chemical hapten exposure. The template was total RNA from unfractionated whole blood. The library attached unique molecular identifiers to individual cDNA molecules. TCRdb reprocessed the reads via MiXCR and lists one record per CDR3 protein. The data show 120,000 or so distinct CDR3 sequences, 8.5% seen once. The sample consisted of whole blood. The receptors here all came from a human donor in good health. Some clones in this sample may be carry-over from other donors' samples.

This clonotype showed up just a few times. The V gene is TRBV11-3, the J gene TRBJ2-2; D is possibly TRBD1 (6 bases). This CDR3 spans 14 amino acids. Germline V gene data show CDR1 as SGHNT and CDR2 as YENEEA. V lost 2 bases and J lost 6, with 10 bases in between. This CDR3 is CASSLQGSAGELFF. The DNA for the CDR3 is TGTGCCAGCAGCTTACAGGGGTCCGCCGGGGAGCTGTTTTTT.

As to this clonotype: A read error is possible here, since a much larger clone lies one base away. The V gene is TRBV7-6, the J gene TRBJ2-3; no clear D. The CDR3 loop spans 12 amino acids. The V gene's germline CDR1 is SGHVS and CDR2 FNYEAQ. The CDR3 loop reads CVSSPHTDTQYF. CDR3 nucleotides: TGTGTCAGCAGCCCTCACACAGATACGCAGTATTTT.

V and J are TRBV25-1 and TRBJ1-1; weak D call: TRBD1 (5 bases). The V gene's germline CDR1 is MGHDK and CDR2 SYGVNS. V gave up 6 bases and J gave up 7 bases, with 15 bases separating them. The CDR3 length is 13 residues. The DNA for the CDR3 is TGTGCCAGCAGCAAGGGGTTATCTCTTGAAGCTTTCTTT. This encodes CASSKGLSLEAFF. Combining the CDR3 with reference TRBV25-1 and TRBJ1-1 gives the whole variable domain EADIYQTPRYLVIGTGKKITLECSQTMGHDKMYWYQQDPGMELHLIHYSYGVNSTEKGDLSSESTVSRIRTEHFPLTLESARPSHTSQYLCASSKGLSLEAFFGQGTRLTVV.

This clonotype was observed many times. The CDR3 sequence is CSAIGGRYGYTF. The CDR3 DNA reads as TGCAGTGCTATCGGGGGCCGCTATGGCTACACCTTC. The V gene is TRBV20-1, the J gene TRBJ1-2, with D maybe TRBD1 (6 bases). CDR1 is DFQATT and CDR2 is SNEGSKA in the germline V gene (reference sequence). V was clipped by 4 bases and J by 4 bases, with 10 bases between them. This CDR3 has 12 residues.

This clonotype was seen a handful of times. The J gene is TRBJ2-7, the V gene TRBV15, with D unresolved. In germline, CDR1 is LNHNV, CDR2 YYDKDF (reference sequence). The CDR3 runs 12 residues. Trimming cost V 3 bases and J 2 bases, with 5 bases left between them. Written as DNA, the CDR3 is TGTGCCACCAGCAGTAGAACCTACGAGCAGTACTTC. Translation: CATSSRTYEQYF.

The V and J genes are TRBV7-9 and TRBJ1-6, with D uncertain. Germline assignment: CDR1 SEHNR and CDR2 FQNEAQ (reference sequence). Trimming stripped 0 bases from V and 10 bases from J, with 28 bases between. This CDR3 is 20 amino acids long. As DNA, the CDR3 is TGTGCCAGCAGCTTAGCTGACCACAGCCAGGCGAGAGATTCTGGGTCACCCCTCCACTTT. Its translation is CASSLADHSQARDSGSPLHF.

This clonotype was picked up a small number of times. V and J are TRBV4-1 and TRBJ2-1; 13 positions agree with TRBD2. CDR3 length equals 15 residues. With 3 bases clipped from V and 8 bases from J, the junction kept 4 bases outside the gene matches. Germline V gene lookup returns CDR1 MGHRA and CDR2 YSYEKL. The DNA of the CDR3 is TGCGCCAGCAGCCAGGGGACTAGCGGGAAGGATGAGCAGTTCTTC. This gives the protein CASSQGTSGKDEQFF.

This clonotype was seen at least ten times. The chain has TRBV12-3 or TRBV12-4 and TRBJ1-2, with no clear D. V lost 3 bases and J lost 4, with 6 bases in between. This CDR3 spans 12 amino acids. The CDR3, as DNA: TGTGCCAGCAGTTTGGTCCTCTATGGCTACACCTTC. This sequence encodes CASSLVLYGYTF.

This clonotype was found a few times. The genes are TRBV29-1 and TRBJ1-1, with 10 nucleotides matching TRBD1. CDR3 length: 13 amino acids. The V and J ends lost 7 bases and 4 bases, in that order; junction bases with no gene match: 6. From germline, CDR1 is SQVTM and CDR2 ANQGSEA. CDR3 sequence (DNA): TGCAGCGCTAGGACAGGGGGTCCCACTGAAGCTTTCTTT. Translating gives CSARTGGPTEAFF.